These 3 T cell receptor beta chains originate from one sample sequenced in a study of shared clonotypes between healthy human individuals. The data were produced by immunoSEQ multiplex PCR, yet TCRdb's version contains in-frame clones alone and is incomplete. There are just over 2,000,000 clones in the sample; 85% to 95% occur only once, and approximately 1.2% lies in the top ten. In the naive CD8 group, cells lacked CD45RO and were positively selected for CCR7, so terminally differentiated effector memory CD45RA+ cells were left out. Sequenced: naive CD8+ T cells sorted from blood. All receptors derive from a man younger than 35 in good health.

The chain uses TRBV5-8 and TRBJ2-7; D not certain. Deletions cut 3 bases from V and 3 bases from J, with 4 bases between. This CDR3 contains 11 residues. Germline V gene data show CDR1 as SGHTS and CDR2 as YDEGEE. The CDR3 sequence: CASSSDYEQYF. The CDR3 bases are TGTGCCAGCAGCTCGGACTACGAGCAGTACTTC.

The genes are TRBV29-1 and TRBJ2-7; D perhaps matches TRBD2 (6 bases). V shed 7 bases and J shed 1 base, with 17 bases lying between them. The germline V gene encodes CDR1 SQVTM and CDR2 ANQGSEA. The length of the CDR3 is 14 residues. The CDR3 DNA is TGCAGCGCCCTGGGGGGAGAGTTTTCCTACGAGCAGTACTTC. Residues: CSALGGEFSYEQYF.

This chain uses TRBV6-1 with TRBJ2-7, with no clear D. V was pared by 6 bases and J by 6 bases, with 15 bases between. This CDR3 has 13 amino acids. Germline V CDR1 and CDR2: MNHNS, SASEGT. The CDR3, as DNA: TGTGCCAGCAGCGGCATCGAGGCGAGCGAGCAGTACTTC. Its protein product is CASSGIEASEQYF.